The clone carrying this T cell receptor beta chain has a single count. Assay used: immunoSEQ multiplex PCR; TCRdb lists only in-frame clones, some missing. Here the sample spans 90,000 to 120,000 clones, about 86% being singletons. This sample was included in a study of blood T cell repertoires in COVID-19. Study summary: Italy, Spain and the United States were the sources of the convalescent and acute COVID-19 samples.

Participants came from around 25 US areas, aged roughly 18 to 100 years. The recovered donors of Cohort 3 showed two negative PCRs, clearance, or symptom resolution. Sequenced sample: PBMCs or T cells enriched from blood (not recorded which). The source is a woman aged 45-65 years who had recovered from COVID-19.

CDR3: CASSMPLRQGGGYTF. For the CDR3, the DNA is TGTGCCAGTAGTATGCCGCTTCGACAGGGAGGTGGCTACACCTTC. The chain links TRBV19 to TRBJ1-2; TRBD1 aligns across 7 bases. V shed 3 bases, J shed 7 bases, and the junction held 11 bases outside the gene matches. The germline CDR1 and CDR2 sequences are LNHDA and SQIVND (reference sequence). The CDR3 loop spans 15 amino acids.